This T cell receptor (beta chain) was identified in a study of tumor-infiltrating lymphocytes in primary liver carcinoma (TCRdb year 2017). Regarding the complete study: Between late 2015 and March 2016, roughly five patients in China with histopathologically diagnosed primary liver carcinoma had their tumors surgically resected. A total of 35 specimens from 5 patients underwent TCRbeta repertoire sequencing, comprising about 25 tumor regions, 5 adjacent noncancerous liver tissues and 5 peripheral blood samples. Each sample produced roughly 3.65 to 7.13 million productive TCRbeta reads, and read depth showed no significant difference between tissue types. The study combined TCRbeta repertoire sequencing, expression microarrays and whole-exome sequencing across five regions of each liver tumor, with adjacent normal tissue and blood. High reproducibility was observed for the technical replicate repertoires, with mean shared-clone rates roughly 0.89 and correlation coefficients above 0.98. The five patients had tumors staged T1-T3 N0M0, with maximum diameters ranging from about 4.2 to 11 cm. Hepatocellular carcinoma (four) or combined HCC and intrahepatic cholangiocarcinoma (one) was present in the five patients, who were three men and two women aged 30 to 69 years. Study-wide conclusions, independent of this receptor: Only a few patients were included in the study, and the authors note that the findings should be validated in a larger study. Because only the TCR beta chain was sequenced and unpaired alpha chains were not captured, true repertoire diversity is likely underestimated. Bulk unsorted samples precluded comparing CD4+ and CD8+ T cell repertoires. Repertoire overlap was higher between tumor regions (mean about 35%) than tumor-adjacent (approximately 17%) or tumor-blood (approximately 15%) pairs, consistent with antigen-driven expansion. A significantly larger repertoire fraction was made up by the top 250 clones in tumors than in blood (p = 0.039).

From the cysteine up to the phenylalanine, the CDR3 has a length of 14 residues. Only the CDR3 DNA is retained, 42 bases long and in frame from the first base. CDR1 MNHEY and CDR2 SVGAGI are derived from the germline V gene. Blood RNA was extracted from unsorted whole blood with TRIzol reagent; germline DNA came from the DNeasy Blood & Tissue kit. Patients had chronic HBV infection and were treatment-naive at sampling. Before surgery, four milliliters of peripheral blood were collected into K2EDTA tubes. Concerning this clonotype itself: Its antigen is unknown. A read error may explain this, as a much larger clone is one base away.

Starting from around 520 ng total RNA, TCRbeta-specific cDNA was produced by reverse transcription with a constant-region primer and ProtoScript II reverse transcriptase. Three nested multiplex PCR rounds, following a slightly modified ARM-PCR procedure, were used to build the TCRbeta libraries. Multiplex TRBV1-TRBV30 forward primers and a Cbeta reverse primer were used in the first two PCR rounds, each of which was run for 10 to 11 cycles. Sample barcodes and Illumina adapters were added in a final 25-cycle PCR using Deep VentR polymerase. Amplicons of 200-500 bp were gel-purified with a QIAquick gel extraction kit before sequencing. An Illumina HiSeq 2500 was used to sequence the TCRbeta amplicons with 250-bp paired-end reads. The authors' pipeline ran thus. Trimmomatic v0.33 was used to quality-trim the reads, and FLASH v1.2.11 was used to merge paired reads so that full CDR3 sequences could be recovered. V, D and J germline segments were assigned to the rearranged TCRbeta sequences using MiGEC v1.2.1b. Clonotype statistics and Shannon-Wiener diversity indices were computed with VDJtools v1.0.0. Except for diversity analysis, only the 250 most abundant clonotypes of each sample were used in subsequent analyses to reduce sampling bias. TCRdb reanalyzed the raw reads on its own, using fastp at Q25 for trimming and MiXCR for clone calling, and kept in-frame beta chains. Merged by CDR3 protein, the rows form single entries marked with the most common genes and DNA. V and J calls and clone size were set by TCRdb, not the authors. This sample comprises 330,000 or so distinct CDR3 sequences, around 60% of them detected only once. Together, the top ten hold about 6.1% of the sample.

The V and J genes are TRBV6-5 and TRBJ1-3; the D gene is perhaps TRBD1, on 6 matching bases. The receptor comes from a man aged 40-55 years with primary liver carcinoma and hepatitis B virus infection. Specimen: peripheral blood. The nucleotides are TGTGCCGGCAGTCCCCAGGGGATTGGAAACACCATATATTTT. Translated, it reads CAGSPQGIGNTIYF.